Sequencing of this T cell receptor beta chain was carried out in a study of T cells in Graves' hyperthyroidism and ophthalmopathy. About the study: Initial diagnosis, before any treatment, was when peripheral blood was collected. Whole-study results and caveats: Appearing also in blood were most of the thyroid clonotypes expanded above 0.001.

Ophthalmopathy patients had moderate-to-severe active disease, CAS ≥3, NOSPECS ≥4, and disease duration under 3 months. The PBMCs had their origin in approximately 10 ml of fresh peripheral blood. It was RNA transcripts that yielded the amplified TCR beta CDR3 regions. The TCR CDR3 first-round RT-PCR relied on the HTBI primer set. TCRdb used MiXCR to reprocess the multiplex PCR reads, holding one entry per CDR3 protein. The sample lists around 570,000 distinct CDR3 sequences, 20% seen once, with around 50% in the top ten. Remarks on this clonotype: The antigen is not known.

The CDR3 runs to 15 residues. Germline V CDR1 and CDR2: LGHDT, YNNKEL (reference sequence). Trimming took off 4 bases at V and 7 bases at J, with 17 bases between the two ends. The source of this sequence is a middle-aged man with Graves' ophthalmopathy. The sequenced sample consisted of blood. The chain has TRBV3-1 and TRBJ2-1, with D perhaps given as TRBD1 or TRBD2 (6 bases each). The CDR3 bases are TGTGCCAGCAGCCTACTAGGAGGGGGGCAGAATGAGCAGTTCTTC. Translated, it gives CASSLLGGGQNEQFF.